The T cell receptor (beta chain) described here comes from a study of blood T cell repertoires in COVID-19. This CDR3 has 14 amino acids. Germline values: CDR1 LNHNV, CDR2 YYDKDF (reference sequence). The V end lost 0 bases, the J end lost 4 bases, and 10 bases lay between the germline ends. Sequenced by immunoSEQ multiplex PCR; TCRdb stores in-frame clones only, minus some. The sample lists about 290,000 clones; around four fifths were seen once. The material sequenced was peripheral blood. The rearrangement joins TRBV15 to TRBJ2-7; D perhaps matches TRBD1 (7 bases). The TCR originated in a woman aged 45-60 years with active or convalescent COVID-19. The CDR3 DNA reads as TGTGCCACCAGCAGAGAACAGGGGAGGTACGAGCAGTACTTC. As protein: CATSREQGRYEQYF.